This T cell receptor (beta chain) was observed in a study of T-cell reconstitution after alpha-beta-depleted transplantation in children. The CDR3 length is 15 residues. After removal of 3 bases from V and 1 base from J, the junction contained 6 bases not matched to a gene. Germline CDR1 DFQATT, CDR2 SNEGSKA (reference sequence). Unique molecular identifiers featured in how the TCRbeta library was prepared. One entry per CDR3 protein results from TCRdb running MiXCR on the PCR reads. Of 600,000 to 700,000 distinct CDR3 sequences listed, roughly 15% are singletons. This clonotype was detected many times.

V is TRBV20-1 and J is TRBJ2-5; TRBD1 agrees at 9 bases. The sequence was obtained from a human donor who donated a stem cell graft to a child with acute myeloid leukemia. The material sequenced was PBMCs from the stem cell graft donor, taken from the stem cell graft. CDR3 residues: CSARTLDRGQETQYF. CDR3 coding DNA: TGCAGTGCTAGGACGTTGGACAGGGGCCAAGAGACCCAGTACTTC.